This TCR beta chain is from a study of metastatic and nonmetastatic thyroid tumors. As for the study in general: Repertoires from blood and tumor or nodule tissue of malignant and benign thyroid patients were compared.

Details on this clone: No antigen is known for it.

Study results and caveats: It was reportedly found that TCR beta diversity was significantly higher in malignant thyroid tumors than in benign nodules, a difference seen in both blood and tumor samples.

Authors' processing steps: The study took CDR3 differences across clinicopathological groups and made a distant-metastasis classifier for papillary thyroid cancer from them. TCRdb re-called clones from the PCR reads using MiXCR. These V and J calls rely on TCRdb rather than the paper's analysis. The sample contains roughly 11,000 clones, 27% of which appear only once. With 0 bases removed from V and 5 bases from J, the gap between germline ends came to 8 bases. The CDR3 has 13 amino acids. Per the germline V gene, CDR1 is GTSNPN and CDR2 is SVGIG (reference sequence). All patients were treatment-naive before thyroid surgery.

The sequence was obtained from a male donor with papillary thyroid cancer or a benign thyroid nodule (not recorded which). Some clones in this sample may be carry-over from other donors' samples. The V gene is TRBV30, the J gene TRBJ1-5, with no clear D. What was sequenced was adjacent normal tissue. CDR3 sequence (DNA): TGTGCCTGGAGTGTAATGGCCGATCAGCCCCAGCATTTT. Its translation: CAWSVMADQPQHF.